The clone carrying this TCR beta chain was picked up a small number of times. Its antigen is unidentified. This entry belongs to a study of post-analysis software for immune sequencing data. Regarding the study as a whole: Among multiple sclerosis patients, normalized Chao1 diversity was significantly below that of controls. Patients had higher frequencies than controls of about 5 TRBV segments, including TRBV5-6, TRBV5-1 and TRBV20-1.

Every TCR beta cDNA library bore unique molecular identifiers. One entry per CDR3 protein results from TCRdb running MiXCR on the PCR reads. This table has roughly 650,000 distinct CDR3 sequences, 55% to 70% appearing once. This CDR3 is 14 amino acids long. Germline loops: CDR1 MNHEY, CDR2 SVGEGT. The chain combines TRBV6-2 or TRBV6-3 with TRBJ2-5; maybe TRBD1 (5 bases). The J call may be wrong; the DNA end is better matched by TRBJ2-7. The origin of this receptor is a girl aged 2-10 years with multiple sclerosis. The sequenced material came from blood. The chain's CDR3 is CASSYSLWGHEQYF. CDR3 DNA sequence: TGTGCCAGCAGTTACTCCTTATGGGGCCACGAGCAGTACTTC.